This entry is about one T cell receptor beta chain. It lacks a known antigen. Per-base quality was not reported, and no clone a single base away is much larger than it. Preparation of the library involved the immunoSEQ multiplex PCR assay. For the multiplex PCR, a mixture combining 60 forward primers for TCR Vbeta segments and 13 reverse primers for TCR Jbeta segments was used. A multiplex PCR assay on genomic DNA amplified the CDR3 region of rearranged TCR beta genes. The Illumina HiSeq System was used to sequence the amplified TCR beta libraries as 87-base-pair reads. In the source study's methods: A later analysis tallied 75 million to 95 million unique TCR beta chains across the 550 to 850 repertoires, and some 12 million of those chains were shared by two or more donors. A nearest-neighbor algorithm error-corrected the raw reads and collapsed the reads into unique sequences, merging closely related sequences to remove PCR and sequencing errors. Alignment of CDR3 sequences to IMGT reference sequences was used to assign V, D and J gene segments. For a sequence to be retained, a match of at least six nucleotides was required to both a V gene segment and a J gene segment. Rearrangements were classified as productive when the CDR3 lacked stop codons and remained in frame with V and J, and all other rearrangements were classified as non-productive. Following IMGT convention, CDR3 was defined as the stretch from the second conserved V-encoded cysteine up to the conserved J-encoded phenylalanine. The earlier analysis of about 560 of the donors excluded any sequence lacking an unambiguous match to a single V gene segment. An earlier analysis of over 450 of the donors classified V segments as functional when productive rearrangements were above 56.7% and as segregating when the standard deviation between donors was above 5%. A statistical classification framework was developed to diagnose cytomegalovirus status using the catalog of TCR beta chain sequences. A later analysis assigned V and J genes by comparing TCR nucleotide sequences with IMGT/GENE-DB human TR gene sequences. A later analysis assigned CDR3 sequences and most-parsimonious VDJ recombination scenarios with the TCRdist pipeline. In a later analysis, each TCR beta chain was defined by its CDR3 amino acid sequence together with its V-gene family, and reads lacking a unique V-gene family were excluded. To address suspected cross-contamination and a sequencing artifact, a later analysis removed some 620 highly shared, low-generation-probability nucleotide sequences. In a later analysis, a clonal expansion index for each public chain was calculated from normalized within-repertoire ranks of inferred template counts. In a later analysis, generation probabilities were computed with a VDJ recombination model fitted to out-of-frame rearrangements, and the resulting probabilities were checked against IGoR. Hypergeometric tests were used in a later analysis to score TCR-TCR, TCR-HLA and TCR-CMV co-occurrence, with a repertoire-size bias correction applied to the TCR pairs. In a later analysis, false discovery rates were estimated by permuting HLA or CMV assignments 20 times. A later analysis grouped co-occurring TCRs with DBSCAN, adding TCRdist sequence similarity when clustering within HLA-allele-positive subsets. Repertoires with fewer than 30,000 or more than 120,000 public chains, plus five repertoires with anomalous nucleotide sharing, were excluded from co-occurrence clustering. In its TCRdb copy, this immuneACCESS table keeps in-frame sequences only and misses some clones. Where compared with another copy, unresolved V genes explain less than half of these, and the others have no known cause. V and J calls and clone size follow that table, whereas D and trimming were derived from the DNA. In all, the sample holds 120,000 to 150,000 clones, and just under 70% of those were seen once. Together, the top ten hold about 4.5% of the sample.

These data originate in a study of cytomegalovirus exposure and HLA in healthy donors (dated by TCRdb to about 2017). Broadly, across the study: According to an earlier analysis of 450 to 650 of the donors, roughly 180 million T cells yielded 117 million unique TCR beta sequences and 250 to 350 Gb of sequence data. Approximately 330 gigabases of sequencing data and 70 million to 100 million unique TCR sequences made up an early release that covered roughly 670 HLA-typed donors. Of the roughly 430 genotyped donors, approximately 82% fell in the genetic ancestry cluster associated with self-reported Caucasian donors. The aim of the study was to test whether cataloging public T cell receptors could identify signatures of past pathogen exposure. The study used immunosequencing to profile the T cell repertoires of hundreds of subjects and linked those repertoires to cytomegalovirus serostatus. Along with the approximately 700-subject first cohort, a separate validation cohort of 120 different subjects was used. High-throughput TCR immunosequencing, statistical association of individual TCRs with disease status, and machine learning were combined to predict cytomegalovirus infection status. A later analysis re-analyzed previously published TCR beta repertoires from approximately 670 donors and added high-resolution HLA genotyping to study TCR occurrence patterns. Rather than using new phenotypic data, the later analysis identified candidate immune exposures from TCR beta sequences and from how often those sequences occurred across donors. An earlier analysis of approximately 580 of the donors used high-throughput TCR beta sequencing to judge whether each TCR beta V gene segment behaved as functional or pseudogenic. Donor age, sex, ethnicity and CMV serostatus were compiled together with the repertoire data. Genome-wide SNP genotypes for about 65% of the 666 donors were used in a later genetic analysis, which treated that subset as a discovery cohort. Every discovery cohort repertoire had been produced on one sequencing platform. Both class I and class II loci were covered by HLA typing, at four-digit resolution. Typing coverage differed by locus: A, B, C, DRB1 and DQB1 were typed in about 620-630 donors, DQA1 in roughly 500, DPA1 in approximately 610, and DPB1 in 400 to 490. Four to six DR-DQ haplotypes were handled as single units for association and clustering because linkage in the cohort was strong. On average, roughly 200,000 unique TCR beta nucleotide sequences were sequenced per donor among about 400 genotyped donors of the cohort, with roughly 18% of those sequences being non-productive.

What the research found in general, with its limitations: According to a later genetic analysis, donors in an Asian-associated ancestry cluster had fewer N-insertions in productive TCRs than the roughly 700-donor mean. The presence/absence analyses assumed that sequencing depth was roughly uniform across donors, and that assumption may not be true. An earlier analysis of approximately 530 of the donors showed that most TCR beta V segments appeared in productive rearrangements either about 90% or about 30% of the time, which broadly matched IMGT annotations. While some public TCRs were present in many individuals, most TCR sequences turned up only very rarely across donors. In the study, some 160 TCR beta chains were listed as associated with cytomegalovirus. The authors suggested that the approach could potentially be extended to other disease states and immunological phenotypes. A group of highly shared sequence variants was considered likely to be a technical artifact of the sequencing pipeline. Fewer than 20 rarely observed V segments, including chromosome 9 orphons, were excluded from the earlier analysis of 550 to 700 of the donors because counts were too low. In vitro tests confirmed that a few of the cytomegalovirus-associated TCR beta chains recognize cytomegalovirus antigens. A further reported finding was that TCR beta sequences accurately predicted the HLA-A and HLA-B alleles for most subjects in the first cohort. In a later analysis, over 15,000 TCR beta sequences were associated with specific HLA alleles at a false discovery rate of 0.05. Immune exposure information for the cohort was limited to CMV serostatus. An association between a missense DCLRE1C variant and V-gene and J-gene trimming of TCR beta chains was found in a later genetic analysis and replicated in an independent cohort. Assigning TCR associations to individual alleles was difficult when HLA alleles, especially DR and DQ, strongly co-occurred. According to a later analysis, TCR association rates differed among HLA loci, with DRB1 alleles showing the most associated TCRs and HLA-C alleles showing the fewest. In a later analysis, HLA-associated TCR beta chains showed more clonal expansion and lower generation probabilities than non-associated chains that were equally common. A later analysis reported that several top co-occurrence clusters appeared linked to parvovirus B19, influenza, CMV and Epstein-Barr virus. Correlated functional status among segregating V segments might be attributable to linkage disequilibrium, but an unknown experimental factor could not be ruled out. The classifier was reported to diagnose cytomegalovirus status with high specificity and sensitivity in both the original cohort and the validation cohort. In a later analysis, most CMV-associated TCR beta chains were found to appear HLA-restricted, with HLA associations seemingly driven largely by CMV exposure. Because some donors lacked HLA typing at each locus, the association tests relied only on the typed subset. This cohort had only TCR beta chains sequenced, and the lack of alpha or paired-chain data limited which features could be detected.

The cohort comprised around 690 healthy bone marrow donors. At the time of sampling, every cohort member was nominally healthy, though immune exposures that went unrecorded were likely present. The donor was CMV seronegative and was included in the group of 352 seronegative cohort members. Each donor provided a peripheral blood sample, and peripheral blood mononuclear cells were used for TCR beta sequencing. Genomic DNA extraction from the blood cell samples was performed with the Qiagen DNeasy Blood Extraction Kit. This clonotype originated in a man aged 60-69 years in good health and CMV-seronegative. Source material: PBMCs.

This receptor has the CDR3 CASSLAQGRNTGELFF. The DNA sequence is TGCGCCAGCAGCTTGGCCCAGGGGCGAAACACCGGGGAGCTGTTTTTT. The receptor chain draws on TRBV5-1 and TRBJ2-2, and possibly TRBD1, on 6 matching bases. The trim is 0 bases for V and 2 bases for J, with a gap of 11 bases between the germline ends. CDR1 and CDR2, per the germline V gene, are SGHRS and YFSETQ. From its cysteine to its phenylalanine, the CDR3 spans 16 amino acids. Here the CDR3 DNA is all that survives: 48 bases in frame from base 1.